This T cell receptor beta chain was recorded in a study of tumor-infiltrating lymphocytes in primary liver carcinoma. The CDR3 length is 13 residues. CDR1 SQVTM and CDR2 ANQGSEA come from the germline V gene. About this clonotype: Relative to the germline gene, one junction end is altered; a read error may explain this.

Starting from approximately 0.45 ug of total RNA, TCR beta cDNA was produced with a primer in the constant region. Three nested multiplex PCR rounds of slightly modified ARM-PCR generated TCR beta libraries. Both of the initial two PCR rounds ran for about 9 cycles and employed TRBV1-TRBV30 forward primers alongside a C-beta reverse primer. TCRdb called the multiplex PCR reads again in MiXCR, with one record for every CDR3 protein. The sample shows some 130,000 distinct CDR3 sequences, about two thirds of them seen only once. Total RNA and DNA came together from around 20-30 mg of bulk tissue without cell sorting.

The sequence was collected from an older woman with primary liver carcinoma and hepatitis B virus infection. The sample comprised tumor-adjacent normal liver tissue. The V and J genes are TRBV29-1 and TRBJ1-1; D gene uncertain. The CDR3 DNA is TGCAGCGTCTGGGCAGAGACGAACATTGAAGCTTTCTTT. It codes for CSVWAETNIEAFF. Using reference TRBV29-1 and TRBJ1-1 for the parts outside the CDR3, the full variable domain is SAVISQKPSRDICQRGTSLTIQCQVDSQVTMMFWYRQQPGQSLTLIATANQGSEATYESGFVIDKFPISRPNLTFSTLTVSNMSPEDSSIYLCSVWAETNIEAFFGQGTRLTVV.